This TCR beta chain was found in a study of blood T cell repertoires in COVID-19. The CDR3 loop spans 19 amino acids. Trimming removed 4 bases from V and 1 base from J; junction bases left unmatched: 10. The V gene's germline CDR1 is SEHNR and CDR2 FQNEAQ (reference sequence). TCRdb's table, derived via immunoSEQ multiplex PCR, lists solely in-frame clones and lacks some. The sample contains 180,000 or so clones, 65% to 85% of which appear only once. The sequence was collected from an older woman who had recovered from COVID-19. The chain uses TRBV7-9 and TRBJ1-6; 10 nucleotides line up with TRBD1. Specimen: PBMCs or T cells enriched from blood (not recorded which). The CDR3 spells CASSSWGQGTISYNSPLHF. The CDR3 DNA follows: TGTGCCAGCAGCTCCTGGGGACAGGGGACTATTTCCTATAATTCACCCCTCCACTTT.